This T cell receptor beta chain was retrieved from a study of shared clonotypes between healthy human individuals. Study-wide results and caveats: Relative to clonotypes present in all four donors, those not shared had lower generation probabilities.

The naive CD8 fraction comprised CD45RO-negative cells positively selected for CCR7 and excluded terminally differentiated effector memory CD45RA+ cells. All the donors were Caucasian adults who lived in Nashville, Tennessee. V shed 0 bases, J shed 1 base, and the junction held 2 bases outside the gene matches. CDR1 and CDR2 (germline): SGHRS, YFSETQ. The CDR3 runs to 16 residues. In the case of this clone: Its antigen is not known.

On sorted subsets, replicate PCRs used about 180 ng DNA, or 25,000 to 35,000 T cell genomes. Original processing notes: Junction-only immunoSEQ data arrived without quality scores, meaning filtering differed. The table came from immunoSEQ multiplex PCR; TCRdb's copy has only in-frame clones and leaves some out. V, J and clone size are taken as reported in that table, and D and trimming were inferred from the DNA itself. The sample has 630,000 or so clones; about 98% are singletons. V and J are TRBV5-1 and TRBJ2-5; 11 nucleotides align to TRBD1. This sequence was found in a young man in good health. The sequenced material came from naive CD8+ T cells sorted from blood. The CDR3 protein is CASSLGTGGLQETQYF. The CDR3 DNA sequence: TGCGCCAGCAGCTTGGGGACAGGGGGCCTCCAAGAGACCCAGTACTTC.